Below, one TCR beta chain is given with its context. This clonotype was seen a few times. It has no known antigen specificity. No base quality information exists; no much larger clone differs at one position. The library was prepared using 5' RACE. Sequencing was performed on an Illumina HiSeq 2500. A second PCR of about 7 to 12 cycles was performed with a sample-barcoded 5' primer and a J-beta primer mix. A unique molecular identifier was introduced onto each TCR beta cDNA molecule by a template-switch 5' adaptor carrying 12 random nucleotides. At least 2.5 million CDR3-containing paired-end reads were obtained from each sample. First-strand cDNA was synthesized from all RNA with the Mint cDNA synthesis kit, primed by a TRBC-specific oligonucleotide. All cDNA was treated with uracil-DNA glycosylase and then went through a first 18-cycle PCR with the universal primers M1SS and BC2_uni_R. On the authors' methods: For normalization, 1 million high-quality reads were randomly selected from each sample, with every read carrying a distinct molecular identifier. Reads sharing molecular identifiers were discarded rather than binned into consensus sequences. CDR3 identification, clonotype clustering and error correction used MiTCR with a Q25 quality threshold and the strictest error-elimination algorithm. A nonparametric unseen species model with Euler transformation was used to estimate a lower bound on total TCR beta diversity. TCRdb took the public reads, trimmed them with fastp at Q25, ran MiXCR for clone calling and kept in-frame beta chains. Entries are consolidated by CDR3 protein sequence, retaining the most common genes and DNA. The V and J calls, along with clone size, are taken from TCRdb and not from the paper's own processing. This sample comprises approximately 730,000 distinct CDR3 sequences, about 42% of them detected only once. Around 20% of the sample lies in the top ten.

The CDR3 contains 17 residues, cysteine and phenylalanine counted. CDR3 DNA is the only sequence kept; it has 51 bases, read in frame from the first base. The germline V gene provides CDR1 LGHNA and CDR2 YSLEER. Between the V and J ends, shortened by 0 bases and 4 bases respectively, the junction contains 16 bases. Systemically healthy Caucasian individuals from Russia, 39 in total and aged about 6 to 100 years, were included as donors. Roughly 10 milliliters of peripheral blood were drawn from each donor into EDTA-treated Vacutainer tubes. Ficoll-Paque density-gradient centrifugation was used to isolate PBMCs, with at least 6.5 million per sample. Trizol reagent was used to extract total RNA from PBMCs, with at least 6 micrograms per sample. Naive CD45RAhigh/CD27high T cell percentages were measured by flow cytometry on a PBMC aliquot from every donor. These data come from a study of blood T cells in healthy people across ages (dated by TCRdb to the mid-2010s). Study-wide context: In model experiments, template switching captured roughly one uniquely barcoded TCR beta cDNA molecule for every two T cells. To avoid experimental bias, donors of different ages were randomly spread across the sequencing lanes. The study measured age-related changes in TCR beta repertoire diversity using deep sequencing normalized with unique cDNA molecular identifiers. Using the same blood draw, the study looked at two additional independent replicas of 1 million unique cDNA reads for two donors, one aged 18 to 30 and the other aged 80 or older. The donors were split into four age groups: young (average 16 years), middle-aged (roughly 42), aged (62) and long-lived (about 74).

Overall results and qualifications from the work: Compared with the aged group, the long-lived group had more naive CD4+ T cells, fewer expanded clones and increased TCR diversity, suggesting age selection. Since profiling was done on bulk unsorted PBMCs, naive and antigen-experienced compartments could not be conclusively compared. The CMV infection status of donors was not known, potentially confounding age-related changes in expanded clonotypes. Observed TCR beta diversity per million T cells fell roughly linearly with age, and a significant reduction was already apparent by age approximately 40. Estimates of total diversity based on one million sequenced T cells were regarded as lower bounds and as underestimates. Observed TCR beta diversity correlated strongly with the percentage of naive T cells measured by flow cytometry.

The material sequenced was blood. The chain couples TRBV4-3 to TRBJ2-1; the D gene remains uncertain. The sequence was collected from a woman between 55 and 75 years old in good health. The bases are TGCGCCAGCAGCCAAGAGGGAAGTGATTTAGGGTACAATGAGCAGTTCTTC. Translated, this is CASSQEGSDLGYNEQFF.